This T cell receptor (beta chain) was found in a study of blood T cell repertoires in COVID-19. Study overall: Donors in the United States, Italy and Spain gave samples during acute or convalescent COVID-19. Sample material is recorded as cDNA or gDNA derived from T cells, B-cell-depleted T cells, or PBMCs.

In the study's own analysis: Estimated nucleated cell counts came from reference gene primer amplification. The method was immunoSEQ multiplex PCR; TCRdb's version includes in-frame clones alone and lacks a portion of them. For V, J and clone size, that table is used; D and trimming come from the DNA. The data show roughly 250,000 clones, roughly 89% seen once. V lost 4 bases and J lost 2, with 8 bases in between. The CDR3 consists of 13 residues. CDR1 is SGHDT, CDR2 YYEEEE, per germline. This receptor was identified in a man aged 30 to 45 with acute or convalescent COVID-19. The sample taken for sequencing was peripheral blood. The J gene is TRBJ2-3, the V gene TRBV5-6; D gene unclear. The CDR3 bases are TGTGCCAGCAGCCACCACAACACAGATACGCAGTATTTT. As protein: CASSHHNTDTQYF.